This TCR beta chain was captured in a study of T cells after posttransplantation cyclophosphamide. The germline V gene has CDR1 MGHRA and CDR2 YSYEKL. J lost 0 bases, V lost 0 bases, and 8 bases had no gene match. CDR3 length: 19 amino acids. Sequencing was performed with immunoSEQ multiplex PCR; in TCRdb, only in-frame clones are kept and a portion is missing. This repertoire holds over 35,000 clones, and none appear only once. On the day of bone marrow donation, the related graft donor provided peripheral blood. This clone was seen repeatedly, ten times or more. This rearrangement joins TRBV4-1 to TRBJ2-4, with 10 nucleotides matching TRBD2. Material for sequencing was PBMCs. This TCR derives from a man aged 35-49 years in good health, CMV-negative, and a related stem cell transplant donor. The DNA of the CDR3 is TGCGCCAGCAGCCAAGAAAGGCTAGCGGGGGCTGTAGCCAAAAACATTCAGTACTTC. This translates into CASSQERLAGAVAKNIQYF.